The 14 T cell receptor beta chains listed next were all sequenced from one sample in a study of Graves' ophthalmopathy and Graves' hyperthyroidism. TCR beta CDR3 amplification used RNA transcripts. HTBI primers served in a first-round RT-PCR, which a second-round multiplex PCR followed. TCRdb re-called the multiplex PCR reads with MiXCR, one entry per CDR3 protein. Of 400,000 or so distinct CDR3 sequences in the sample, roughly 15% are singletons; the top ten hold roughly 7%. Sequenced sample: peripheral blood. These receptors were taken from a young woman with stable Graves' hyperthyroidism.

This clonotype was picked up many times. The chain has TRBV27 and TRBJ2-7; 7 bases align to TRBD1. CDR3 length equals 13 residues. Germline V lookup: CDR1 MNHEY, CDR2 SMNVEV (reference sequence). Trimming removed 5 bases from V and 7 bases from J; junction bases left unmatched: 8. The CDR3 sequence is CASSRLGTAEQYF. CDR3 bases: TGTGCCAGCAGTCGTCTTGGGACAGCTGAGCAGTACTTC.

This rearrangement joins TRBV5-6 to TRBJ2-7, with 7 positions matching TRBD2. Germline values: CDR1 SGHDT, CDR2 YYEEEE. V lost 2 bases and J lost 7; bases outside the gene matches: 12. This CDR3 region has 15 residues. The CDR3 sequence: CASSFIGGGREEQYF. The CDR3 DNA is TGTGCCAGCAGCTTTATTGGGGGGGGTAGGGAAGAGCAGTACTTC. Drawing the rest from reference TRBV5-6 and TRBJ2-7, the complete variable domain is DAGVTQSPTHLIKTRGQQVTLRCSPKSGHDTVSWYQQALGQGPQFIFQYYEEEERQRGNFPDRFSGHQFPNYSSELNVNALLLGDSALYLCASSFIGGGREEQYFGPGTRLTVT.

The V and J genes are TRBV5-1 and TRBJ2-7; D gene unclear. Trimming took off 1 base at V and 6 bases at J, with 8 bases between the two ends. CDR1 and CDR2 from the germline V gene are SGHRS and YFSETQ. This CDR3 is 12 amino acids long. CDR3 sequence (DNA): TGCGCCAGCAGCTTGAACTTGGCCGAGCAGTACTTC. This codes for CASSLNLAEQYF.

This chain joins TRBV11-2 and TRBJ2-5; no clear D. Trimming shortened V by 7 bases and J by 7 bases, and 10 bases separated the two germline ends. This CDR3 region has 11 residues. Germline CDR1 is SGHAT and CDR2 is FQNNGV. The CDR3: CASTSSGTQYF. The CDR3 nucleotides read TGTGCCAGCACCTCTTCGGGGACCCAGTACTTC. Variable domain in full (rest from reference TRBV11-2 and TRBJ2-5): EAGVAQSPRYKIIEKRQSVAFWCNPISGHATLYWYQQILGQGPKLLIQFQNNGVVDDSQLPKDRFSAERLKGVDSTLKIQPAKLEDSAVYLCASTSSGTQYFGPGTRLLVL.

This clonotype was detected ten times or more. V is TRBV6-2 or TRBV6-3 and J is TRBJ2-7; the D is unclear. The germline V gene encodes CDR1 MNHEY and CDR2 SVGEGT. This CDR3 has 15 amino acids. With 4 bases removed from V and 5 bases from J, the gap between germline ends came to 18 bases. The CDR3 bases are TGTGCCAGCAGTTCCCGACAACTGGGTTTAGACGAGCAGTACTTC. Amino acids: CASSSRQLGLDEQYF.

This clonotype appeared many times. The rearrangement uses TRBV5-4 and TRBJ2-7; 14 bases fit TRBD2. V shed 3 bases, J shed 4 bases, and the junction held 6 bases outside the gene matches. CDR1 is SGHNT and CDR2 is YYREEE in the germline V gene (reference sequence). This CDR3 has 16 amino acids. In nucleotides, the CDR3 is TGTGCCAGCAGCTCCACCCGGACTAGCGGGGGGTACGAGCAGTACTTC. It specifies CASSSTRTSGGYEQYF.

This clonotype was recorded many times. DNA of the CDR3: TGCAGTGCCAGAAGAAGAGTCTCTGACTATGGCTACACCTTC. Residues: CSARRRVSDYGYTF. This chain joins TRBV20-1 and TRBJ1-2; no clear D. V was trimmed by 6 bases and J by 3 bases, leaving 17 bases between them. The germline V gene encodes CDR1 DFQATT and CDR2 SNEGSKA (reference sequence). CDR3 length: 14 amino acids.

This clonotype was seen repeatedly, ten times or more. The V gene is TRBV19, the J gene TRBJ1-2; D is perhaps TRBD1 (5 bases). Germline CDR1 is LNHDA and CDR2 is SQIVND (reference sequence). Trimming removed 5 bases from V and 14 bases from J, with 21 bases in between. The length of the CDR3 is 13 residues. The CDR3 bases are TGTGCCAGTAGTCACAACCGTCGGGACCCGCCAACCTTC. It translates to CASSHNRRDPPTF.

This clonotype was found many times. In DNA form, the CDR3 reads TGTGCCAGCAGTGAGATCTCTCAGACTAACTATGGCTACACCTTC. Its translation: CASSEISQTNYGYTF. V and J are TRBV6-1 and TRBJ1-2, with no clear D. The CDR3 totals 15 residues. V was pared by 3 bases and J by 0 bases, with 11 bases between. Germline CDR1 MNHNS, CDR2 SASEGT.

This clonotype was observed at least ten times. V gene TRBV9 combines with J gene TRBJ1-1, with no clear D. V gave up 4 bases and J gave up 0 bases, with 13 bases separating them. This CDR3 spans 15 amino acids. Germline CDR1 SGDLS, CDR2 YYNGEE. The DNA for the CDR3 is TGTGCCAGCAGCCGGCTCGGCAGTGTGAACACTGAAGCTTTCTTT. Translated: CASSRLGSVNTEAFF.

This clonotype was observed a handful of times. The DNA for the CDR3 is TGCAGCGTTAGGACCGTAATGAACACCGGGGAGCTGTTTTTT. Protein product: CSVRTVMNTGELFF. This chain uses TRBV29-1 with TRBJ2-2; no firm D call. V was clipped by 5 bases and J by 1 base, with 11 bases between them. Germline CDR1 reads SQVTM; CDR2 reads ANQGSEA. This CDR3 is built from 14 residues.

In its sample, this clonotype was seen a few times. An end of the junction differs from the germline gene, which may be a read error. This sequence joins TRBV5-1 and TRBJ2-7; D possibly corresponds to TRBD1 (6 bases). Germline assignment: CDR1 SGHRS and CDR2 YFSETQ. The CDR3 length is 14 residues. The CDR3: CAGSLGDTPYEQYF. CDR3 in DNA: TGCGCCGGCAGCTTGGGGGACACCCCCTACGAGCAGTACTTC. Combining the CDR3 with reference TRBV5-1 and TRBJ2-7 gives the whole variable domain KAGVTQTPRYLIKTRGQQVTLSCSPISGHRSVSWYQQTPGQGLQFLFEYFSETQRNKGNFPGRFSGRQFSNSRSEMNVSTLELGDSALYLCAGSLGDTPYEQYFGPGTRLTVT.

This clonotype occurred a few times. Just one base apart from a much larger clone, this may be a read error. V is TRBV28 and J is TRBJ2-6; the D is unclear. The germline V gene has CDR1 MDHEN and CDR2 SYDVKM. CDR3 size: 12 residues. V was shortened by 7 bases and J by 0 bases, with 1 base between the two germline ends. Here the CDR3 reads CASNSGANVLTF. CDR3 nucleotides: TGTGCCAGCAACTCTGGGGCCAACGTCCTGACTTTC.

This chain connects TRBV10-1 to TRBJ2-2; D uncertain. CDR1 and CDR2 (germline): WNHNN, SYGVQD (reference sequence). V lost 0 bases and J 6 bases, leaving 5 bases between the germline ends. CDR3 length: 13 residues. This chain's CDR3 is CASSESYAGELFF. DNA for the CDR3: TGCGCCAGCAGTGAGTCTTACGCCGGGGAGCTGTTTTTT.